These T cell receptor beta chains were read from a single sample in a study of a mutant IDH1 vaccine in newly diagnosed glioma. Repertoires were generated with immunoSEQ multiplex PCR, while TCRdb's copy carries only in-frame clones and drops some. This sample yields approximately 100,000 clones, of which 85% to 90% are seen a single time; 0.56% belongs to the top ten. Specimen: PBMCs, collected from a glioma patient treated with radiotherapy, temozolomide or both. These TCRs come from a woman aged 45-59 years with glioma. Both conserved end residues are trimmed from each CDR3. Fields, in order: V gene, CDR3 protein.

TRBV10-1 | ASSEGGTDTQY
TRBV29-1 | SVEDRGGRADTQY
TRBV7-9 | ASSPRTSRGSDTQY
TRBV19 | ATSPRTGAEAF
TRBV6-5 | ASRDPTGNTEAF
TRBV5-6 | ASSLVGTGFPETQY
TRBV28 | ASPPGGDRSAYEQY
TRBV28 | ASQDRGYGYT
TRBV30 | ACTGLSYNEQF
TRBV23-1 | ASSQTEAF
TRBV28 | ASSPPQAGYT
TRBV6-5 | ASSYQVDRDYEQY
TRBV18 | ASSPNTGQGAF
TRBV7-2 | ASSLRRTGLTGNTIY
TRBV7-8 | ASSLARGAYEQY
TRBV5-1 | ASRTGFDYGYT
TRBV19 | ASSIDGENTEAF
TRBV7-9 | ASKGLAGVREQF
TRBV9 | ASSVDPLAGGPGL
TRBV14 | ASSPWTLNFEANVLT
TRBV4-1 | ASSRPGQGREKLF
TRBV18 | ASSPPGSTSSEQY
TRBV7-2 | ASSLQGALANSPLH
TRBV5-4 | ASSLWGRADTQY
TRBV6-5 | ASKPWDRQETQY
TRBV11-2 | ASSGRRVKTQY
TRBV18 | ASSPGASTYEQY
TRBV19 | ASSIGGFGTGELF
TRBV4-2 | ASSPISGSGYNEQF
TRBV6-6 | ASSGPGQDTDTQY
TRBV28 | ASSGGTAPSYEQY
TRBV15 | ATGTGQDFEKLF
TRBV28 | ASTNLEESTDTQY
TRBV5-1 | ASSPGAGFSTDTQY
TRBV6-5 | ASSSRDSGNTIY
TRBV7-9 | ASSLIREEWETQY
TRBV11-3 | ASSSPLDRETQY
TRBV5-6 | ASSLGLADSGTQY
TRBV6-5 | ASRPSGGLNTEAF
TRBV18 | ASSPTGMTEAF
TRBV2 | ASTTAGTDTQY
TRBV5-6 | ASSLRQGNSPLH
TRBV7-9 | ASSSSDRRLNQPQH
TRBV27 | ASSWGGRDQETQY
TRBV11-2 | ASSHPRRNTETF
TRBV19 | ASSRDPLAGRETQY
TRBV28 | ASSGGGSGNTIY
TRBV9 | ASSVRLNYNEQF
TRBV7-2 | ASSPPADYEQY
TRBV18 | ASSPREGGKGYNEQF
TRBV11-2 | ASSLAVRYLGQETQY